One sample yielded the 8 T cell receptor beta chains listed below, sequenced in a study of blood T cell repertoires in COVID-19. Assay: immunoSEQ multiplex PCR; the TCRdb copy retains only in-frame clones and omits some. The sample has approximately 120,000 clones; around four fifths are singletons. Sequences were obtained from peripheral blood. The origin of the receptors is a man older than 75 with active or convalescent COVID-19.

The chain combines TRBV6-4 with TRBJ2-3; D unclear. Trimming took 4 bases from V and 3 from J, leaving 8 bases between them. This CDR3 comprises 13 residues. Germline V CDR1 and CDR2: MRHNA, SNTAGT. The CDR3 spells CASSGALTDTQYF. The DNA for the CDR3 is TGTGCCAGCAGTGGGGCTCTTACAGATACGCAGTATTTT.

The chain couples TRBV9 to TRBJ2-4; D is undetermined. The CDR3 is 16 residues long. From germline, CDR1 is SGDLS and CDR2 YYNGEE. Trimming took 1 base from V and 0 from J, leaving 11 bases between them. The CDR3 region is CASSVSYGLAKNIQYF. The CDR3 DNA follows: TGTGCCAGCAGCGTATCATACGGGTTAGCCAAAAACATTCAGTACTTC.

This clone showed up just once. At one boundary the junction diverges from the germline segment, which might be a read error. The V call is TRBV2, the J call TRBJ2-5; D is uncertain. Germline V gene data show CDR1 as SNHLY and CDR2 as FYNNEI. The CDR3 length is 15 residues. CDR3 protein: CASTETAGYQETQYF. The CDR3 DNA reads as TGTGCCAGCACTGAAACGGCAGGCTACCAAGAGACCCAGTACTTC.

This chain uses TRBV5-1 with TRBJ2-5; tentatively, D is TRBD2 (5 bases). The CDR3 runs to 14 residues. Germline CDR1 is SGHRS and CDR2 is YFSETQ. V lost 0 bases and J lost 5, with 11 bases in between. CDR3 bases: TGCGCCAGCAGCTTGGAAGGCCGCGGGGAGACCCAGTACTTC. Translation: CASSLEGRGETQYF.

The genes are TRBV5-1 and TRBJ2-1; D remains unclear. The germline CDR1 and CDR2 sequences are SGHRS and YFSETQ. This CDR3 comprises 15 residues. With 0 bases removed from V and 7 bases from J, the gap between germline ends came to 14 bases. This CDR3 is CASSLVPGLGNEQFF. As DNA, the CDR3 is TGCGCCAGCAGCTTGGTACCGGGTCTTGGGAATGAGCAGTTCTTC.

CDR3 sequence (DNA): TGCAGCGTGACCTCAGGGAACTATGGCTACACCTTC. It translates to CSVTSGNYGYTF. The chain carries TRBV29-1 and TRBJ1-2; a possible D gene is TRBD1 (5 bases). The germline V and J ends were trimmed by 6 bases and 2 bases, with 10 bases remaining between them. The germline gives CDR1 SQVTM, CDR2 ANQGSEA. The CDR3 runs 12 residues.

In its sample, this clone was seen a few times. The gene calls are TRBV4-3 and TRBJ1-5, with D tentatively TRBD1 (6 bases). V was cut by 0 bases and J by 11 bases, with 11 bases left in between. Germline V gives CDR1 LGHNA, CDR2 YSLEER. This CDR3 region has 13 residues. CDR3 protein: CASSQDEKGAQHF. The CDR3 DNA reads TGCGCCAGCAGCCAAGACGAGAAGGGGGCCCAGCATTTT.

The chain has TRBV19 and TRBJ1-5; possible D gene TRBD1, 6 bases. Trimming stripped 6 bases from V and 2 bases from J, with 14 bases between. Germline V gene data show CDR1 as LNHDA and CDR2 as SQIVND (reference sequence). The CDR3 covers 15 residues. Written as DNA, the CDR3 is TGTGCCAGTAGCCCAGGGGTCCGTGGCAATCAGCCCCAGCATTTT. Translation: CASSPGVRGNQPQHF. Combining the CDR3 with reference TRBV19 and TRBJ1-5 gives the whole variable domain DGGITQSPKYLFRKEGQNVTLSCEQNLNHDAMYWYRQDPGQGLRLIYYSQIVNDFQKGDIAEGYSVSREKKESFPLTVTSAQKNPTAFYLCASSPGVRGNQPQHFGDGTRLSIL.